These 8 T cell receptor beta chains were all obtained from the same sample, sequenced in a study of PD-L1 blockade in urothelial cancer. Clones were sequenced by immunoSEQ multiplex PCR, and TCRdb holds only the in-frame ones, with some missing. The data hold 120,000 or so clones, with more than 70% observed a single time. The time point: peripheral blood 6 weeks after treatment start. The material sequenced was PBMCs, taken around atezolizumab (anti-PD-L1) treatment. Receptors originate from a middle-aged man with urothelial cancer.

The genes are TRBV28 and TRBJ1-6, with D perhaps matching TRBD1 (6 bases). V lost 8 bases, J lost 6 bases, and 11 bases lay in between. The CDR3 consists of 13 residues. CDR1 and CDR2 from the germline V gene are MDHEN and SYDVKM. The CDR3 protein is CASSGGFNSPLHF. The CDR3 bases are TGTGCCAGCTCGGGGGGCTTTAATTCACCCCTCCACTTT.

The chain recombines TRBV6-6 with TRBJ1-6; 7 positions match TRBD1. Looked up from germline, CDR1 is MNHNY and CDR2 is SVGAGI (reference sequence). V lost 6 bases and J lost 6; bases outside the gene matches: 5. There are 14 residues in the CDR3. The CDR3 DNA reads TGTGCCAGCAGGGAGGGACAGCGTAATTCACCCCTCCACTTT. Its translation is CASREGQRNSPLHF.

The V call is TRBV7-9, the J call TRBJ2-2, with D uncertain. V was pared by 4 bases and J by 3 bases, with 3 bases between. Germline loops: CDR1 SEHNR, CDR2 FQNEAQ (reference sequence). The CDR3 runs 12 residues. The CDR3 DNA reads as TGTGCCAGCAGCTCATACACCGGGGAGCTGTTTTTT. It specifies CASSSYTGELFF.

The gene calls are TRBV14 and TRBJ2-1; weak D call: TRBD1 (5 bases). Germline V gene data show CDR1 as SGHDN and CDR2 as FVKESK. The CDR3 is 17 amino acids. Trimming removed 4 bases from V and 7 bases from J, with 23 bases in between. The DNA of the CDR3 is TGTGCCAGCAGCCCCCAAAAGAGACAGAGATTCCTTAATGAGCAGTTCTTC. This sequence encodes CASSPQKRQRFLNEQFF.

The V and J genes are TRBV28 and TRBJ2-5; 11 bases match TRBD2. V gave up 0 bases and J gave up 7 bases; unmatched junction bases: 7. The CDR3 spans 16 residues. Germline CDR1 reads MDHEN; CDR2 reads SYDVKM. This CDR3 is CASSLWGRGTSGTQYF. CDR3 nucleotides: TGTGCCAGCAGTTTATGGGGGAGGGGGACTAGCGGGACCCAGTACTTC.

This chain links TRBV5-1 with TRBJ2-5; no firm D call. This CDR3 region has 12 residues. Trimming took off 4 bases at V and 0 bases at J, with 4 bases between the two ends. Germline CDR1 SGHRS, CDR2 YFSETQ. The CDR3 sequence: CASSPHQETQYF. The CDR3 DNA reads TGCGCCAGCAGCCCTCACCAAGAGACCCAGTACTTC.

This chain uses TRBV7-2 with TRBJ1-1, with 7 bases fitting TRBD1. V shed 2 bases and J 7 bases; nucleotides not matched to a gene: 4. This CDR3 comprises 13 residues. Per the germline V gene, CDR1 is SGHTA and CDR2 is FQGNSA. The CDR3 spells CASSLRGPSEAFF. The CDR3 region has the DNA TGTGCCAGCAGCTTAAGGGGGCCGAGTGAAGCTTTCTTT.

The gene calls are TRBV6-4 and TRBJ2-2; 8 bases are shared with TRBD2. CDR1 is MRHNA and CDR2 is SNTAGT in the germline V gene. The CDR3 is 16 amino acids. J was trimmed by 6 bases and V by 4 bases; bases with no gene match: 10. CDR3 nucleotide sequence: TGTGCCAGCAGTGCCGACGTAGGACTAGCTTCCGGGGAGCTGTTTTTT. This codes for CASSADVGLASGELFF.